A selection of T cell receptor beta chains follows, all from one sample in a study of cytomegalovirus exposure and HLA in healthy donors. Generated by immunoSEQ multiplex PCR, the TCRdb table keeps only in-frame clones and is missing some. This repertoire shows 150,000 to 170,000 clones, about 68% found once; its top ten account for 1.3% to 1.5%. The sample comprised PBMCs. Every receptor here comes from a man younger than 35 in good health and CMV-seronegative. CDR3s include the opening cysteine and the closing phenylalanine or tryptophan. Fields, in order: D gene, J gene, V gene, CDR3 protein. D genes are given only for firm matches.

TRBD1 | TRBJ1-2 | TRBV27 | CASSWAGQGAYGYTF
TRBD1 | TRBJ1-2 | TRBV7-8 | CASSWGQGGNGYTF
TRBD2 | TRBJ2-3 | TRBV5-1 | CASSLASGVTDTQYF
NA | TRBJ2-2 | TRBV6-4 | CASSATGTGELFF
TRBD2 | TRBJ2-1 | TRBV6-1 | CASSEALTSGTQNEQFF
NA | TRBJ2-7 | TRBV11-2 | CASSLDQPSRFYEQYF
NA | TRBJ2-3 | TRBV5-4 | CASSSRDAFFDTQYF
TRBD2 | TRBJ2-3 | TRBV5-4 | CASSVGGSRVADTQYF
TRBD1 | TRBJ2-3 | TRBV30 | CAWAKTGGADTQYF
NA | TRBJ2-1 | TRBV27 | CASSLRVDGGPEQFF
NA | TRBJ1-4 | TRBV5-1 | CASSYGTGGAGEKLFF
TRBD1 | TRBJ2-2 | TRBV4-3 | CASSQRQGSGTGELFF
TRBD1 | TRBJ2-7 | TRBV27 | CASSVTGVPFYEQYF
NA | TRBJ2-7 | TRBV7-2 | CASSGRQIPYEQYF
TRBD1 | TRBJ1-4 | TRBV7-2 | CASSSGQATNEKLFF
NA | TRBJ1-1 | TRBV5-1 | CASSLAPSNTEAFF
NA | TRBJ2-5 | TRBV10-3 | CAISFDESAQYF
TRBD1 | TRBJ1-1 | TRBV19 | CASWGQEVSLGTEAFF
TRBD1 | TRBJ2-6 | TRBV28 | CASSPQGVSPGANVLTF
TRBD1 | TRBJ1-2 | TRBV6-1 | CASTRTGDYGYTF
TRBD1 | TRBJ2-7 | TRBV19 | CASSIRKTGYDSYEQYF
TRBD2 | TRBJ2-7 | TRBV9 | CASSVGTTSGTYEQYF
NA | TRBJ2-3 | TRBV6-1 | CASSEGRTGHPSTDTQYF
NA | TRBJ2-2 | TRBV10-1 | CASSDPTGRTSNTGELFF
TRBD1 | TRBJ2-7 | TRBV5-4 | CASSGTGSSYEQYF
NA | TRBJ2-7 | TRBV6-5 | CAVRKTETYEQYF
TRBD1 | TRBJ2-1 | TRBV19 | CASSIASDRANEQFF
TRBD1 | TRBJ2-1 | TRBV5-1 | CASSLGDRVFF
NA | TRBJ2-7 | TRBV28 | CASSPRAPYEQYF
NA | TRBJ1-5 | TRBV19 | CASSISSGRGYQPQHF
TRBD2 | TRBJ2-1 | TRBV18 | CASSPWTSGSEQFF
TRBD1 | TRBJ2-4 | TRBV11-3 | CASSLVWVGQVSIQYF
NA | TRBJ1-4 | TRBV18 | CASSREGVSANEKLFF
NA | TRBJ1-5 | TRBV28 | CASSSPVGRNQPQHF
TRBD2 | TRBJ2-3 | TRBV9 | CASSPSTSGPWDTQYF
NA | TRBJ1-2 | TRBV6-5 | CASSYVVGDYGYTF